This T cell receptor beta chain was observed in a study of blood T cell dynamics during melanoma immunotherapy. Turning to the study itself: First-line therapy was either pembrolizumab or nivolumab with ipilimumab for metastatic melanoma.

The assay was immunoSEQ multiplex PCR, and TCRdb's table has in-frame clones only and misses some. The repertoire holds roughly 12,000 clones, 80% to 85% seen once, with more than 15% in the top ten. A word on this clone: What it recognizes is unknown.

Germline CDR1 reads LGHNA; CDR2 reads YSLEER. This CDR3 comprises 15 residues. The junction had 13 bases not matched to a gene; V was cut back by 4 bases and J by 8 bases. General study findings and limits: Unlike progressors, later disease-control patients had W3 repertoires gaining clonality or diversity.

Time point specified: week 3, after first cycle of checkpoint inhibitor. Samples come from before therapy and from week 3 after the first blockade cycle. Patients with prior systemic cancer treatment, concomitant immunosuppressants, or other active malignancies were excluded. This receptor was obtained from a human donor with melanoma. The chain employs TRBV4-3 and TRBJ1-2; 7 bases fit TRBD1. This sample comprised blood, obtained from a patient treated with checkpoint blockade. This CDR3 is CASSRVPTGKDGYTF. CDR3 coding DNA: TGCGCCAGCAGCCGAGTCCCGACAGGGAAGGACGGCTACACCTTC.